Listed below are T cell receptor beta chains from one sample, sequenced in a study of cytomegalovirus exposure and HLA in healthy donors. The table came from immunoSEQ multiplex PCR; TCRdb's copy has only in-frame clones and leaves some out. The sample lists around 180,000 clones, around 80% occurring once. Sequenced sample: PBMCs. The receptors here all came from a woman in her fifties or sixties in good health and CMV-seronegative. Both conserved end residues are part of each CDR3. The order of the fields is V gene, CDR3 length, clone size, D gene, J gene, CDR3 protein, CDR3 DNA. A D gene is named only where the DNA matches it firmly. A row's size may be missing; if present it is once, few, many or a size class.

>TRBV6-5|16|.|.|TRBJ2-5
CASSYPGTDGGETQYF
TGTGCCAGCAGTTACCCGGGTACCGATGGTGGAGAGACCCAGTACTTC
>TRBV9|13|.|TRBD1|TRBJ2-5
CASSVGTGETQYF
TGTGCCAGCAGCGTGGGGACAGGAGAGACCCAGTACTTC
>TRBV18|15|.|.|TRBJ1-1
CASSPREGGGTEAFF
TGTGCCAGCTCACCACGGGAGGGGGGAGGCACTGAAGCTTTCTTT
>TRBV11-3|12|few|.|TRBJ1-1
CASSLRDTEAFF
TGTGCCAGCAGCCTGAGGGACACTGAAGCTTTCTTT
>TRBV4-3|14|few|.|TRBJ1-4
CASSQYAWGEKLFF
TGCGCCAGCAGCCAGTACGCTTGGGGCGAAAAACTGTTTTTT
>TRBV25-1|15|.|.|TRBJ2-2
CASRRGSANTGELFF
TGTGCCAGCAGAAGAGGTTCTGCGAACACCGGGGAGCTGTTTTTT
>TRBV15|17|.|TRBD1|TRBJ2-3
CATSRGVEDRMGDTQYF
TGTGCCACCAGCAGAGGGGTTGAGGACAGGATGGGAGATACGCAGTATTTT
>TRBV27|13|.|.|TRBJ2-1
CASSRGGTLEQFF
TGTGCCAGCAGCCGGGGCGGGACCCTTGAGCAGTTCTTC
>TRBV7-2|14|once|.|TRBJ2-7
CASSFDLGHYEQYF
TGTGCCAGCAGCTTCGATCTGGGGCACTACGAGCAGTACTTC
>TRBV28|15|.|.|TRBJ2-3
CASSLQGKGADTQYF
TGTGCCAGCAGTTTACAAGGGAAGGGGGCAGATACGCAGTATTTT
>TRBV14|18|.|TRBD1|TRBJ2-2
CASSQFRGQGAVTGELFF
TGTGCCAGCAGCCAATTCCGCGGACAGGGGGCAGTTACCGGGGAGCTGTTTTTT
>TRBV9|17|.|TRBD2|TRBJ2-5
CASSVGTSGGSGETQYF
TGTGCCAGCAGCGTAGGGACTAGCGGGGGGTCGGGAGAGACCCAGTACTTC
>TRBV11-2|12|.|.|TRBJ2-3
CASLQGTDTQYF
TGTGCCAGCCTACAGGGCACAGATACGCAGTATTTT
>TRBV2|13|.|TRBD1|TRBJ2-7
CASSPTGVGEQYF
TGTGCCAGCAGTCCTACAGGGGTCGGCGAGCAGTACTTC
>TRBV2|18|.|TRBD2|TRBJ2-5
CASSEGLLAGGPVETQYF
TGTGCCAGCAGTGAAGGGCTACTAGCGGGGGGGCCAGTAGAGACCCAGTACTTC
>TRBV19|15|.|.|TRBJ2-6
CASRTRDTGANVLTF
TGTGCCAGTAGGACCCGGGACACAGGGGCCAACGTCCTGACTTTC
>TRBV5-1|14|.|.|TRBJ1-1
CASSFYRDETEAFF
TGCGCCAGCAGCTTTTACAGGGATGAGACTGAAGCTTTCTTT
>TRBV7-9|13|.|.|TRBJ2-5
CASSPSGKETQYF
TGTGCCAGCAGCCCCTCAGGGAAAGAGACCCAGTACTTC
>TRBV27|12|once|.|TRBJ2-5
CASSFFGGTQYF
TGTGCCAGCAGTTTTTTCGGCGGGACCCAGTACTTC
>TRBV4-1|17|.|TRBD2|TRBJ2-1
CASSQIAKTSGYNEQFF
TGCGCCAGCAGCCAAATAGCGAAGACTAGCGGCTACAATGAGCAGTTCTTC
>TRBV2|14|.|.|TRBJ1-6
CASRRGAGNSPLHF
TGTGCCAGCAGGCGGGGGGCGGGAAATTCACCCCTCCACTTT
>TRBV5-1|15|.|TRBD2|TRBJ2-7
CASSLTSSQYYEQYF
TGCGCCAGCAGTTTGACTAGCAGTCAATACTACGAGCAGTACTTC
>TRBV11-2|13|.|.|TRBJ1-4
CASSFGGNEKLFF
TGTGCCAGCAGCTTCGGGGGAAATGAAAAACTGTTTTTT
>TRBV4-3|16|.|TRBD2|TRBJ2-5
CASSQDLTGGQETQYF
TGCGCCAGCAGCCAAGATCTAACGGGGGGGCAAGAGACCCAGTACTTC
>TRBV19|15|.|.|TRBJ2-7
CASRPGGTFPAKQYF
TGTGCCAGTAGACCTGGGGGGACCTTCCCTGCGAAGCAGTACTTC
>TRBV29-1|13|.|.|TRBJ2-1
CSVVTQLGNEQFF
TGCAGCGTTGTGACGCAGCTAGGCAATGAGCAGTTCTTC
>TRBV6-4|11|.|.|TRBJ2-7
CASNGTDEQYF
TGTGCCAGCAACGGTACGGACGAGCAGTACTTC